This T cell receptor (beta chain) was documented in a study of CD8 T cells in Susac syndrome. With random hexamers, reverse transcription was performed on about 0.5 to 1 ug of RNA. Amplification of TCR beta CDR3 across 54 Vbeta and 13 Jbeta was performed with immunoSEQ multiplex PCR. TCRdb re-analysed the immunoSEQ multiplex PCR reads in MiXCR, keeping a single row per CDR3 protein. The sample holds approximately 140,000 distinct CDR3 sequences, nearly 95% seen once. V shed 6 bases and J shed 0 bases, with 17 bases lying between them. Germline CDR1 reads MNHEY; CDR2 reads SMNVEV (reference sequence). The CDR3 loop spans 16 amino acids. From blood CD8+ and CD4+ T cells, TCR beta sequences were generated. While CD8+ and CD4+ T cells were isolated negatively, TEMRA cells were enriched by FACS. Overall study results and limits: The authors acknowledged that the study's TCR sequencing and HLA analysis involved relatively few individuals.

A note on this clonotype: Its antigen remains unknown.

The source of this sequence is a human donor in good health. This chain uses TRBV27 with TRBJ1-2; D perhaps matches TRBD1 (6 bases). Sequencing was done on a sample of CD8+ T cells from PBMCs. As DNA, the CDR3 is TGTGCCAGCAGCCTTACACAGGGCGCACCTAACTATGGCTACACCTTC. This gives the protein CASSLTQGAPNYGYTF.